This T cell receptor beta chain was recovered during a study of identical twins. TCRdb reanalysed the 5' RACE reads using MiXCR and keeps one entry per CDR3 protein. The sample has approximately 890,000 distinct CDR3 sequences; about 12% are singletons. Germline CDR1 reads DFQATT; CDR2 reads SNEGSKA (reference sequence). The CDR3 covers 18 residues. J was trimmed by 4 bases and V by 6 bases; bases with no gene match: 22. The data were also submitted as part of a second study, on yellow fever vaccine responses in identical twins.

The chain joins TRBV20-1 to TRBJ2-3; TRBD2 aligns across 7 bases. Sequences were obtained from PBMCs. This clonotype originated in a woman under 30 in good health. The CDR3 loop reads CSALPPPGGEGSADTQYF. The CDR3 DNA reads TGCAGTGCCCTACCCCCTCCGGGCGGGGAGGGCAGCGCAGATACGCAGTATTTT.